Here is one T cell receptor beta chain with its context. Its antigen is unknown. One junction end does not reproduce the germline sequence, and a read error may be involved. Germline V lookup: CDR1 SGHVS, CDR2 FQNEAQ. This CDR3 contains 17 residues. TCR alpha and beta CDR3 regions were amplified from RNA using iRepertoire nested multiplex PCR. For one-step reverse transcription and amplification, 100-400 ng of tissue mRNA or PBMC total RNA was used. Using its own MiXCR run on the multiplex PCR reads, TCRdb lists one record per CDR3 protein. There are about 140,000 distinct CDR3 sequences in the sample; 35% to 50% occur only once, and more than 15% lies in the top ten. The sample comes from a study of glioma-infiltrating T cells. Study conclusions and caveats: Only very few CDR3 sequences appeared in both tissue and blood. Above-expected tissue-blood divergence occurred in all gliomas, most in low-grade ones.

The TCR originated in a human donor with low-grade glioma or glioblastoma, undergoing nonglioma brain surgery, or in good health (not recorded which). The material sequenced was glioma tissue, nonneoplastic brain tissue, or PBMCs (not recorded which). The chain has TRBV7-8 and TRBJ1-3, with a weak D call TRBD1 (6 bases). CDR3 residues: CASSAPRGSGTGNTIYF. The CDR3 DNA follows: TGTGCCAGCAGCGCGCCCAGGGGCAGCGGCACTGGGAACACCATATATTTT.